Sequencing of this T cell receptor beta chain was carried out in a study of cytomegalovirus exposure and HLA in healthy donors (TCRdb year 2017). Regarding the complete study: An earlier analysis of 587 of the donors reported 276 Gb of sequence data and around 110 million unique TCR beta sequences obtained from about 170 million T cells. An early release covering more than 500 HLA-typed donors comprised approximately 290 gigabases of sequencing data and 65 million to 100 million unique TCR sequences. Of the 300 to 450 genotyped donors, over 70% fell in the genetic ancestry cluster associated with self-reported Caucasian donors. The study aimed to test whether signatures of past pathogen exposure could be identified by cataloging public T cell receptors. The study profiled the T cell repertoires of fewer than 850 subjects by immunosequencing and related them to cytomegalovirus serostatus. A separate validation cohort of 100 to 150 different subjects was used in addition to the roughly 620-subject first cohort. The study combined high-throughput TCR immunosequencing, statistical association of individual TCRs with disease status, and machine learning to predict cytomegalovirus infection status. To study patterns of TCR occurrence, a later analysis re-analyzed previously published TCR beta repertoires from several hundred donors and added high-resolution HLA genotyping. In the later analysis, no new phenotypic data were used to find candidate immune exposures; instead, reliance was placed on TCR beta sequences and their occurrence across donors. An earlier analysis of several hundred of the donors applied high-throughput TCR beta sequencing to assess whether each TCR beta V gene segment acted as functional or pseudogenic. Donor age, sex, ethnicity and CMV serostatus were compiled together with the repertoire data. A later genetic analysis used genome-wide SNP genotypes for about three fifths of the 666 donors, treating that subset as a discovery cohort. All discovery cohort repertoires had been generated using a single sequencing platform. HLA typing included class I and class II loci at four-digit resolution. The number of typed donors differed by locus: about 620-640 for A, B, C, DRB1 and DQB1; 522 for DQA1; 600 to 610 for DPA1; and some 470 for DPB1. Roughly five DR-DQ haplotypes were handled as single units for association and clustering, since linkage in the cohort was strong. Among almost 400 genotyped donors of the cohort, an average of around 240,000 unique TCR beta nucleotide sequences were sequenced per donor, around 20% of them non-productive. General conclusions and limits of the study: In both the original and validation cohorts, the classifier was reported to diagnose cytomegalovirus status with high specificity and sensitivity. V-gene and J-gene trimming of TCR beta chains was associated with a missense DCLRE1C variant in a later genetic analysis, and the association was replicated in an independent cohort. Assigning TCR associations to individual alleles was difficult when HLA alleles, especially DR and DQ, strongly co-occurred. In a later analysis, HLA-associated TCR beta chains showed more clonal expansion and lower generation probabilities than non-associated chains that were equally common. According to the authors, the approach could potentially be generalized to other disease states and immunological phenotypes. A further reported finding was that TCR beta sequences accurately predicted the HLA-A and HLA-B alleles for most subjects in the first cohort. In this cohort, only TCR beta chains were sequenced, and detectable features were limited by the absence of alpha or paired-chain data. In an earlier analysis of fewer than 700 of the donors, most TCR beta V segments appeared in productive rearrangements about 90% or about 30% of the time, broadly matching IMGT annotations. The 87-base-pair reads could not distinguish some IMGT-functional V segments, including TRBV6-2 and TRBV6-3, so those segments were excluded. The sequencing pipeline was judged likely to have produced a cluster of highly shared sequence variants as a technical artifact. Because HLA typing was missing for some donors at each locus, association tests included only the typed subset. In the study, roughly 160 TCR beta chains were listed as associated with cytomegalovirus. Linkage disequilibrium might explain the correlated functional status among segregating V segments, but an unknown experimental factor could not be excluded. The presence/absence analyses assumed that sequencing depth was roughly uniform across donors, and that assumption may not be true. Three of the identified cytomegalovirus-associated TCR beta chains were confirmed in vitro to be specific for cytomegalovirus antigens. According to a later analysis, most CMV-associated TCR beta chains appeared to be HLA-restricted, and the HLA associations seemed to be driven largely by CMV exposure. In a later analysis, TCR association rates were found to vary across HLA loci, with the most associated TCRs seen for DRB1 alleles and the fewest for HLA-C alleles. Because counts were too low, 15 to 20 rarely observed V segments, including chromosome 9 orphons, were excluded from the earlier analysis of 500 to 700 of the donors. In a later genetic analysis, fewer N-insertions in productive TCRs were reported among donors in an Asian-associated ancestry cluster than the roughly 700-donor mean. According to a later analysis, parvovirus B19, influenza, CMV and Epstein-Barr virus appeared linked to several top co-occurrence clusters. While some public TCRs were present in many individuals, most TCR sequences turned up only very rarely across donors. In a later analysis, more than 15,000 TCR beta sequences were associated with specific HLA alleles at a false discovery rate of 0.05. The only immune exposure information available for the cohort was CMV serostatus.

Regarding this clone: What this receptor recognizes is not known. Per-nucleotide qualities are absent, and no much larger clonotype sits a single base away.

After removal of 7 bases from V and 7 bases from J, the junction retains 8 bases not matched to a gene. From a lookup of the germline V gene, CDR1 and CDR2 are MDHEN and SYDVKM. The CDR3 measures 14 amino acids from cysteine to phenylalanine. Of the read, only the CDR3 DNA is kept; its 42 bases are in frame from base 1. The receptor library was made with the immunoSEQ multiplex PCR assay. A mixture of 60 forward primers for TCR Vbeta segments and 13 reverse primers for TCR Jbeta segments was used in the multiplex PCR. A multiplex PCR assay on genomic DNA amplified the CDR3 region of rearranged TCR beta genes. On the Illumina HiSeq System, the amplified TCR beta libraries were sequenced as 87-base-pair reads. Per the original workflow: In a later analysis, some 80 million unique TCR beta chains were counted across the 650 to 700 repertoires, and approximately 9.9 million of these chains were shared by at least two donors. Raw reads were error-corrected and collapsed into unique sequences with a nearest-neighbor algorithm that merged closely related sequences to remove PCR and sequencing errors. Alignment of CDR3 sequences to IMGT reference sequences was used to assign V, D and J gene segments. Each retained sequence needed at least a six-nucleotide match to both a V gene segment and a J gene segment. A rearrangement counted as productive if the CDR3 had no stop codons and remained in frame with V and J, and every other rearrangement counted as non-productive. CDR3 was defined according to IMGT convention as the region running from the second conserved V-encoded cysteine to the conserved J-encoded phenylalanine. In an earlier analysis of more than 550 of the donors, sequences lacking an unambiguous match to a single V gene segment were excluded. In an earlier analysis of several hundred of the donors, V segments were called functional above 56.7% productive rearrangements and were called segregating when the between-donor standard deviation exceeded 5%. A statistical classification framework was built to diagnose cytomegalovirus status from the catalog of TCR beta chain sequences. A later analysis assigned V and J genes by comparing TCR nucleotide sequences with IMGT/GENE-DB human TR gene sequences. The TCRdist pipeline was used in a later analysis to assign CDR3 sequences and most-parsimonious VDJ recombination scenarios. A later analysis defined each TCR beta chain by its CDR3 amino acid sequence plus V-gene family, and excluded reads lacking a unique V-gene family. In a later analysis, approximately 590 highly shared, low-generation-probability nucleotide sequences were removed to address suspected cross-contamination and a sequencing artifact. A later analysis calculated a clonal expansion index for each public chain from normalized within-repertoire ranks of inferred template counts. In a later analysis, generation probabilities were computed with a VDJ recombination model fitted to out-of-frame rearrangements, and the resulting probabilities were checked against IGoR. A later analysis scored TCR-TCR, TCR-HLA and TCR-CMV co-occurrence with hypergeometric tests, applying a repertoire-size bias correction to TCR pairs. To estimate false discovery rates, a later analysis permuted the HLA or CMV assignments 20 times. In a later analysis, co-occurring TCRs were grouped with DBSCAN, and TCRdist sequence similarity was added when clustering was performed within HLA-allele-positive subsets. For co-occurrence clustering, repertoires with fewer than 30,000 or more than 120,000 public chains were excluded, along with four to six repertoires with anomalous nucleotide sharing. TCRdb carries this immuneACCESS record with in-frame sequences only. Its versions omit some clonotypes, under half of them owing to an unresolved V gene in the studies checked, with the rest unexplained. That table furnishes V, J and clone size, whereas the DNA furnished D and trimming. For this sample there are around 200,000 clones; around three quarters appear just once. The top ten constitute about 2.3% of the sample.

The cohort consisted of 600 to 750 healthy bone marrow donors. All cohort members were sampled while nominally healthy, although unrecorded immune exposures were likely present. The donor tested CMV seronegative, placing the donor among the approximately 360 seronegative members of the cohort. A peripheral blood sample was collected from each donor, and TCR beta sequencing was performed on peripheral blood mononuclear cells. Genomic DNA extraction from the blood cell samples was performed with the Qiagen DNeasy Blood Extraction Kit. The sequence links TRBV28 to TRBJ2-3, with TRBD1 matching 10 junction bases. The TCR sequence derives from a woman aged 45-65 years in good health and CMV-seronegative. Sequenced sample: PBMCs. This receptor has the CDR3 CASKPPTGGNTQYF. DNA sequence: TGTGCCAGCAAACCACCGACAGGGGGCAATACGCAGTATTTT.